This TCR beta chain was found in a study of radiation and T cells in renal cell carcinoma. The overall study: Nephrectomy followed 15 Gy stereotactic body radiation by 4 weeks.

Using immunoSEQ multiplex PCR, the repertoire was profiled, and TCRdb retains in-frame clones only, with some absent. The top ten hold roughly 7% of the sample, which has over 55,000 clones, around 76% seen once. V was shortened by 4 bases and J by 0 bases, with 14 bases between the two germline ends. Per germline, CDR1 SGHDT and CDR2 YYEEEE. This CDR3 contains 16 residues. Documented time point: blood 2 weeks post-SBRT. Specified treatment: 15 Gy SBRT to primary tumor, nephrectomy 4 weeks later. Blood was sampled at baseline, 2 weeks and 4 weeks after SBRT. The source of this sequence is a man aged 60-69 years with renal cell carcinoma. The chain links TRBV5-6 to TRBJ1-5; tentative D call: TRBD1 (5 bases). The specimen was blood, collected from a patient whose treatment included radiotherapy and nephrectomy. CDR3 sequence: CASSRIRDLSNQPQHF. In DNA, the CDR3 is TGTGCCAGCAGCAGAATCCGGGACCTTAGCAATCAGCCCCAGCATTTT.